A single T cell receptor (beta chain) is shown here with its context. Antigen unknown. Tens of thousands of productive templates were obtained per sample on average. This table comes from immunoSEQ multiplex PCR, and its TCRdb copy is limited to in-frame clones, with some not included. The sample holds 15,000 to 19,000 clones, 85% to 95% seen once. The sample belongs to a study of STAT3 mutations in large granular lymphocyte leukemia. The study's findings and limits: In about 30% of the 18 patients, new TCR clonotypes emerged after therapy. In T-cell large granular lymphocyte leukemia, about half of patients showed multiple immunodominant subclonotypes.

Trimming removed 4 bases at V and 4 bases at J, with 10 bases between. Germline lookup yields CDR1 SGHNT and CDR2 YENEEA. The CDR3 is made up of 13 amino acids. The chain couples TRBV11-3 to TRBJ2-5; a possible D gene is TRBD2 (5 bases). This TCR was recovered from a woman in her forties or fifties with T-cell large granular lymphocyte leukemia. Some clones in this sample may be carry-over from other donors' samples. The sequenced sample was peripheral blood mononuclear cells. The CDR3 loop is CASSSSGVETQYF. The CDR3 DNA reads TGTGCCAGCAGCTCGTCCGGGGTAGAGACCCAGTACTTC. Together with reference TRBV11-3 and TRBJ2-5, the CDR3 gives the full variable domain: EAGVVQSPRYKIIEKKQPVAFWCNPISGHNTLYWYLQNLGQGPELLIRYENEEAVDDSQLPKDRFSAERLKGVDSTLKIQPAELGDSAVYLCASSSSGVETQYFGPGTRLLVL.